The following is a T cell receptor (beta chain) sequence with its context. Data came from immunoSEQ multiplex PCR; TCRdb stores just in-frame clones and leaves some out. Of around 140,000 clones in the sample, 80% were seen once. Per germline, CDR1 LGHNA and CDR2 YNFKEQ. CDR3 size: 16 residues. With 1 base clipped from V and 3 bases from J, the junction kept 5 bases outside the gene matches. The sample originates from a study of blood T cell repertoires in COVID-19. Study-wide background: Italy, Spain and the United States were the sources of the convalescent and acute COVID-19 samples.

The source of this sequence is a man aged 65-85 years who had recovered from COVID-19. Sample: peripheral blood. V gene TRBV4-2 combines with J gene TRBJ2-7, with TRBD2 identical over 11 bases. The CDR3 spells CASSQAGTSGSYEQYF. The CDR3 bases are TGTGCCAGCAGCCAAGCGGGAACTAGCGGGAGCTACGAGCAGTACTTC.